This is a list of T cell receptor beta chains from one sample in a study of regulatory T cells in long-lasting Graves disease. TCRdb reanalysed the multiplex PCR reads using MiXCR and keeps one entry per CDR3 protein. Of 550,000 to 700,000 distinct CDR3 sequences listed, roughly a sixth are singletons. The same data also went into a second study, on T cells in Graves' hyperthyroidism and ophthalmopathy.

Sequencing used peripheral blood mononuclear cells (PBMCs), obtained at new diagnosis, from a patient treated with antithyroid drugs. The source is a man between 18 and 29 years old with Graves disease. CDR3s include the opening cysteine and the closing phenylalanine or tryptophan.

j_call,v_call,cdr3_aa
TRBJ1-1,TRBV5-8,CASRLQGNTEAFF
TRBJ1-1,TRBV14,CASSRGINTEAFF
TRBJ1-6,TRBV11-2,CASSLESAGSPLHF
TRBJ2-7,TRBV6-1,CASSESSYEQYF
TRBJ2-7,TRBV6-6,CASSYSRYEQYF
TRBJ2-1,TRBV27,CASSIRDEQFF
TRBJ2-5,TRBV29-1,CSAMTSHQETQYF
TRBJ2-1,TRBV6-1,CATQIGPEQFF
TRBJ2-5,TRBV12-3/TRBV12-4,CASSLGLWETQYF
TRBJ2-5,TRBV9,CASTTRWGPQETQYF
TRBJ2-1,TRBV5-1,CASSLIRNEQFF
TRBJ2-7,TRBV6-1,CASSTGPGQGYEQYF
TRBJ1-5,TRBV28,CASRRVTQPQHF
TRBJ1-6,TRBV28,CASMVGAGSPLHF